Below, 24 T cell receptor beta chains from the same sample are listed, as sequenced in a study of molecular identifiers for immune sequencing clone quantification. TCRdb independently ran MiXCR on the PCR reads; one entry per CDR3 protein. Seen here are around 320,000 distinct CDR3 sequences, 24% observed once, and the top ten hold 0.65% to 0.75%. The sample consisted of naive CD8+ T cells from blood, with Jurkat cell RNA spiked in. The subset: FACS-sorted CD8+CD4-CCR7+CD45RA+ naive T cells. These receptors all stem from a human donor in good health. Some libraries in this study had Jurkat cell RNA spiked in.

The chain couples TRBV4-3 to TRBJ2-7; 12 bases agree with TRBD2. This CDR3 has 15 residues. V gave up 4 bases and J gave up 3 bases; unmatched junction bases: 4. Germline V lookup: CDR1 LGHNA, CDR2 YSLEER. The CDR3 loop reads CASSRRTSGVYEQYF. The CDR3 nucleotides read TGCGCCAGCAGCCGAAGGACTAGCGGGGTCTACGAGCAGTACTTC.

As for this clonotype: A much larger clonotype is one base distant, so this may be a read error. The genes are TRBV30 and TRBJ1-1, with unresolved D. Trimming took 7 bases from V and 6 from J, leaving 21 bases between them. Germline V gene data show CDR1 as GTSNPN and CDR2 as SVGIG (reference sequence). This CDR3 comprises 14 residues. CDR3 in DNA: TGTGCCTCGGACCGGACGACGGCTAACGCTGAAGCTTTCTTT. Protein sequence: CASDRTTANAEAFF. Full variable domain (remainder filled in from reference TRBV30 and TRBJ1-1): SQTIHQWPATLVQPVGSPLSLECTVEGTSNPNLYWYRQAAGRGLQLLFYSVGIGQISSEVPQNLSASRPQDRQFILSSKKLLLSDSGFYLCASDRTTANAEAFFGQGTRLTVV.

At least ten counts were recorded for this clonotype. The chain employs TRBV5-6 and TRBJ2-3; D unresolved. CDR3 length: 13 amino acids. CDR1 is SGHDT and CDR2 is YYEEEE in the germline V gene. V was cut by 1 base and J by 4 bases, with 7 bases left in between. CDR3: CASSLTHADTQYF. CDR3 nucleotide sequence: TGTGCCAGCAGCTTGACTCACGCAGATACGCAGTATTTT. Based on the CDR3 plus reference TRBV5-6 and TRBJ2-3, the full variable domain is DAGVTQSPTHLIKTRGQQVTLRCSPKSGHDTVSWYQQALGQGPQFIFQYYEEEERQRGNFPDRFSGHQFPNYSSELNVNALLLGDSALYLCASSLTHADTQYFGPGTRLTVL.

Points on this clonotype: Possible read error: a much larger clone is one base away. Written as DNA, the CDR3 is TGTGCCAGCAAATCAATCCAGTATTGGTCCGCGAACACCGGGGAGCTGTATTTT. This sequence encodes CASKSIQYWSANTGELYF. The genes are TRBV7-2 and TRBJ2-2, with D possibly being TRBD2 (5 bases). The CDR3 is 18 amino acids. Germline V gene data show CDR1 as SGHTA and CDR2 as FQGNSA.

At least ten counts were recorded for this clonotype. V gene TRBV7-6 combines with J gene TRBJ2-3; D gene uncertain. With 5 bases removed from V and 4 bases from J, the gap between germline ends came to 16 bases. The CDR3 is 15 residues long. Germline V gene lookup returns CDR1 SGHVS and CDR2 FNYEAQ. CDR3 sequence (DNA): TGTGCCAGCAGCGGAGTTGGCGGACCTTCAGATACGCAGTATTTT. This encodes CASSGVGGPSDTQYF.

This clonotype was detected many times. The chain is built from TRBV4-3 and TRBJ2-3; 8 bases are shared with TRBD1. V lost 0 bases to trimming and J lost 0 bases; unmatched junction nucleotides: 5. The CDR3 is made up of 17 amino acids. Germline CDR1 LGHNA, CDR2 YSLEER. The CDR3 is CASSQDRQGTSTDTQYF. Here the CDR3 DNA reads TGCGCCAGCAGCCAAGATAGACAGGGGACAAGCACAGATACGCAGTATTTT.

With respect to this clonotype: Just one base apart from a much larger clone, this may be a read error. CDR3 in amino acids: CASSPMEAANYGYSF. The CDR3 DNA follows: TGTGCCAGCAGTCCCATGGAGGCTGCTAACTATGGCTACTCCTTC. The J gene is TRBJ1-2, the V gene TRBV6-1; D is ambiguous. CDR1 and CDR2 from the germline V gene are MNHNS and SASEGT. The CDR3 loop spans 15 amino acids.

The V and J genes are TRBV9 and TRBJ2-1, with D possibly matching TRBD2 (6 bases). CDR3 length equals 15 residues. CDR1 is SGDLS, CDR2 YYNGEE, per germline. The V end lost 2 bases, the J end lost 6 bases, and 15 bases lay between the germline ends. The CDR3 protein is CASSVTGTQLNEQFF. CDR3 coding DNA: TGTGCCAGCAGCGTTACCGGGACTCAACTCAATGAGCAGTTCTTC.

As regards this clonotype: A read error may explain this, as a much larger clone is one base away. The rearrangement links TRBV29-1 to TRBJ2-2; possibly TRBD2 for D (6 bases). CDR3 size: 13 residues. CDR1 is SQVTM, CDR2 ANQGSEA, per germline. The CDR3, as DNA: TGCGGCGTGATTCGCGGGGACACCGGGGAGCTGTTTTTT. Its translation is CGVIRGDTGELFF.

This clonotype has a count of ten or more. The chain combines TRBV29-1 with TRBJ2-7; D perhaps matches TRBD1 (5 bases). In germline, CDR1 is SQVTM, CDR2 ANQGSEA. There are 13 residues in the CDR3. Trimming pared 3 bases from V and 0 bases from J, leaving 9 bases between. Here the CDR3 reads CSVEGPGSYEQYF. The CDR3, as DNA: TGCAGCGTTGAGGGGCCCGGCTCCTACGAGCAGTACTTC.

V is TRBV11-2 and J is TRBJ2-1; TRBD2 aligns across 12 bases. Germline V gene data show CDR1 as SGHAT and CDR2 as FQNNGV. Germline trimming cut 4 bases from V and 5 bases from J; bases unmatched to any gene: 6. The CDR3 consists of 16 residues. The CDR3 protein is CASSSRTSGANNEQFF. The DNA for the CDR3 is TGTGCCAGCAGCTCAAGGACTAGCGGGGCCAACAATGAGCAGTTCTTC.

This clonotype was counted at least ten times. The chain couples TRBV7-9 to TRBJ1-2; D may be TRBD1 (5 bases). Trimming cost V 1 base and J 3 bases, with 6 bases left between them. Per germline, CDR1 SEHNR and CDR2 FQNEAQ (reference sequence). The CDR3 is 13 residues long. The CDR3: CASSLGQYYGYTF. The CDR3 DNA follows: TGTGCCAGCAGCTTAGGACAGTACTATGGCTACACCTTC.

This clonotype has just one count. The chain links TRBV6-6 to TRBJ2-7; possible D gene TRBD2, 5 bases. This CDR3 region has 12 residues. The germline CDR1 and CDR2 sequences are MNHNY and SVGAGI (reference sequence). V lost 5 bases to trimming and J lost 6 bases, with 11 bases between them. CDR3 DNA: TGTGCCAGCAGTCCCACTAGGGCCGAGCAGTACTTC. The encoded protein is CASSPTRAEQYF.

This sequence joins TRBV19 and TRBJ2-7; the D is unclear. Germline lookup yields CDR1 LNHDA and CDR2 SQIVND (reference sequence). V lost 5 bases and J 7 bases, leaving 21 bases between the germline ends. The CDR3 contains 15 residues. This chain's CDR3 is CASSYVAAKSKEQYF. In DNA, the CDR3 is TGTGCCAGTAGTTACGTTGCGGCCAAGTCGAAAGAGCAGTACTTC.

This clonotype was found a few times. The chain couples TRBV4-3 to TRBJ1-1; possible D gene TRBD1, 6 bases. The CDR3 is 16 residues long. The germline CDR1 and CDR2 sequences are LGHNA and YSLEER. Trimming removed 0 bases at V and 4 bases at J, with 15 bases between. The DNA for the CDR3 is TGCGCCAGCAGCCAAGATTTCGGGGGCGATAGCACTGAAGCTTTCTTT. Its protein product is CASSQDFGGDSTEAFF.

As regards this clonotype: A single base separates this from a much larger clone, so it may be a read error. The CDR3 spells CAWHGAYEQHF. DNA of the CDR3: TGTGCCTGGCACGGAGCCTACGAGCAGCACTTC. The V and J genes are TRBV30 and TRBJ2-7; D remains ambiguous. This CDR3 has 11 residues. Germline V gives CDR1 GTSNPN, CDR2 SVGIG (reference sequence).

This clonotype was observed a handful of times. V gene TRBV3-1 combines with J gene TRBJ1-5, with D unresolved. This CDR3 has 15 residues. Germline V CDR1 and CDR2: LGHDT, YNNKEL (reference sequence). V was clipped by 0 bases and J by 5 bases, with 11 bases between them. CDR3 amino acids: CASSQDTGVDQPQHF. CDR3 DNA sequence: TGTGCCAGCAGCCAAGACACCGGGGTCGATCAGCCCCAGCATTTT.

This sequence joins TRBV4-1 and TRBJ1-1; TRBD1 might be the D (5 bases). Trimming removed 4 bases from V and 0 bases from J, with 12 bases in between. The CDR3 is 15 amino acids. CDR1 is MGHRA and CDR2 is YSYEKL in the germline V gene. The DNA of the CDR3 is TGCGCCAGCAGCCCGTCGGGGGACCTGAACACTGAAGCTTTCTTT. This codes for CASSPSGDLNTEAFF.

This clonotype has more than one count but fewer than ten. The V and J genes are TRBV6-5 and TRBJ2-7; D unclear. The CDR3 extends over 18 amino acids. CDR1 is MNHEY and CDR2 is SVGAGI in the germline V gene. V lost 0 bases and J lost 3, with 21 bases in between. CDR3 amino acids: CASSYSIAQAVTFYEQYF. The CDR3, as DNA: TGTGCCAGCAGTTACTCGATCGCTCAGGCTGTCACATTCTACGAGCAGTACTTC.

In this sample, this clonotype turned up many times. J is TRBJ2-7 and V is TRBV29-1; 9 bases line up with TRBD2. The CDR3 contains 16 residues. Germline CDR1 reads SQVTM; CDR2 reads ANQGSEA. Trimming cost V 6 bases and J 4 bases; bases outside gene matches: 16. The CDR3 bases are TGCAGCGTGAGGGGGGAAGCTAGCGGGACCTCTTACGAGCAGTACTTC. Translated, it gives CSVRGEASGTSYEQYF.

On this clonotype: At one boundary the junction diverges from the germline segment, which might be a read error. CDR3 nucleotides: TGTGCCAGCAGCCCCGGGACTAGCGGGTCCTCCTCCGAGCAGTACTTC. Protein: CASSPGTSGSSSEQYF. This chain connects TRBV7-9 to TRBJ2-7, with TRBD2 matching over 12 bases. CDR1 SEHNR and CDR2 FQNEAQ come from the germline V gene (reference sequence). The CDR3 spans 16 residues.

On this clonotype: Without the conserved terminal phenylalanine or tryptophan, this CDR3 likely stems from a read error. V gene TRBV5-6 combines with J gene TRBJ2-7, with a weak D call TRBD2 (6 bases). This CDR3 contains 14 residues. CDR1 and CDR2 (germline): SGHDT, YYEEEE. The germline V and J ends were trimmed by 0 bases and 4 bases, with 11 bases remaining between them. The CDR3 reads CASSLELAGYEQYS. The CDR3 DNA reads as TGTGCCAGCAGCTTGGAACTAGCTGGATACGAGCAGTACTCC.

Concerning this clonotype: One junction end disagrees with the germline gene, perhaps due to a read error. The genes are TRBV5-1 and TRBJ2-5; D assignment may be TRBD1 or TRBD2 (5 bases each). The CDR3 spans 12 residues. CDR1 and CDR2 from the germline V gene are SGHRS and YFSETQ. CDR3 in DNA: TGCGCCAGCAGCTGGGACCAAGAGCCCCAGTACTTC. The encoded protein is CASSWDQEPQYF.

This clonotype was observed at least ten times. DNA for the CDR3: TGTGCCACCGTACGAGGGGCAAGCTACAGTCAGCCCCAGCATTTT. This encodes CATVRGASYSQPQHF. The rearrangement links TRBV24-1 to TRBJ1-5, with TRBD1 as a possible D gene (5 bases). Germline CDR1 KGHDR, CDR2 SFDVKD. Trimming removed 9 bases at V and 6 bases at J, with 20 bases between. The CDR3 is 15 residues long.